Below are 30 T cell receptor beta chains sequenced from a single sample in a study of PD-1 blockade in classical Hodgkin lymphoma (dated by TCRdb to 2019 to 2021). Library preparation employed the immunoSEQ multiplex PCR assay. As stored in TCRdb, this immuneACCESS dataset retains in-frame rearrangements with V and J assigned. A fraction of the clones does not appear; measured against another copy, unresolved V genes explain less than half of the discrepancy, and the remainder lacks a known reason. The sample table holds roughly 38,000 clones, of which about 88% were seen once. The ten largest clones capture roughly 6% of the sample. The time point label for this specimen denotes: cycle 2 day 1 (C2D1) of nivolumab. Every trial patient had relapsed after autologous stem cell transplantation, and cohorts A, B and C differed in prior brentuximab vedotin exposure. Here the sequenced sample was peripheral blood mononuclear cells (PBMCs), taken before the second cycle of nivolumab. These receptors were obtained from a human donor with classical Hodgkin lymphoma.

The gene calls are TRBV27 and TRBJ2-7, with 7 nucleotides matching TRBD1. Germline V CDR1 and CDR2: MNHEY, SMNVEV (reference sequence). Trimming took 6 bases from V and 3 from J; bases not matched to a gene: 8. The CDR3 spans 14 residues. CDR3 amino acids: CASRNTGDNYEQYF. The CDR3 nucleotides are TGTGCCAGCAGAAACACAGGGGACAACTACGAGCAGTACTTC.

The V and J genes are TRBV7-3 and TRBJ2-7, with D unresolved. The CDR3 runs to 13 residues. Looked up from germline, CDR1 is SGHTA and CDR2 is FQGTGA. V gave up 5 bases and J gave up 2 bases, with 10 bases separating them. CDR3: CASSADGTYEQYF. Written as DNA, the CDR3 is TGTGCCAGCAGCGCTGACGGAACCTACGAGCAGTACTTC.

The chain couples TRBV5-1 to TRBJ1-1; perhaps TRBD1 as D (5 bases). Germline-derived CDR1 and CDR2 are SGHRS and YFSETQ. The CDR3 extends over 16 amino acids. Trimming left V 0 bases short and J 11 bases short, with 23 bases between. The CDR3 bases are TGCGCCAGCAGCTTGGCAGGAGGGGCTAAGGTCTCGGGGGCTTTCTTT. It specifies CASSLAGGAKVSGAFF.

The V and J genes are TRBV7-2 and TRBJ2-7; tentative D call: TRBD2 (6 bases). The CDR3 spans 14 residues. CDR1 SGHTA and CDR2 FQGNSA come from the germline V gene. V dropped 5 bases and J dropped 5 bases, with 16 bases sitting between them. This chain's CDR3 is CASSQAGTYDEQYF. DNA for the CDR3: TGTGCCAGCAGCCAAGCGGGCACGTATGACGAGCAGTACTTC.

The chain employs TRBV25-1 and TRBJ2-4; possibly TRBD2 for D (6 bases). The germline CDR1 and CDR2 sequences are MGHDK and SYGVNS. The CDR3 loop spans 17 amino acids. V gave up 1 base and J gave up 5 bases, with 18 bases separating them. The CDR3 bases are TGTGCCAGCAGTGAATGGTCGGGGGATGTTCGGCAAAACATTCAGTACTTC. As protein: CASSEWSGDVRQNIQYF.

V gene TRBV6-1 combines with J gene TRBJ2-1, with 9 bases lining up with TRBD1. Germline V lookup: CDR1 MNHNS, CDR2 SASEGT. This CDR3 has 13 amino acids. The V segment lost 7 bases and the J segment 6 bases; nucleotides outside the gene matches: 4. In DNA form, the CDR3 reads TGTGCCAGCATCGGGACAGGGTTCAATGAGCAGTTCTTC. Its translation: CASIGTGFNEQFF.

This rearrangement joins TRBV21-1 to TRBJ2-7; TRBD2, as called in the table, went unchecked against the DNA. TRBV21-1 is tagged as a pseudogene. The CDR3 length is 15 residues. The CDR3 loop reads CASSKGRAVSYEQYF. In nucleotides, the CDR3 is TGTGCCAGCAGCAAAGGGAGGGCGGTGTCCTACGAGCAGTACTTC.

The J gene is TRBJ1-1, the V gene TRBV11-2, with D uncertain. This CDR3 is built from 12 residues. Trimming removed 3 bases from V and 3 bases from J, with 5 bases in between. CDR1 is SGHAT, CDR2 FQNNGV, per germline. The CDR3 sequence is CASSFGYTEAFF. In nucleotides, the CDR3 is TGTGCCAGCAGCTTTGGGTACACTGAAGCTTTCTTT.

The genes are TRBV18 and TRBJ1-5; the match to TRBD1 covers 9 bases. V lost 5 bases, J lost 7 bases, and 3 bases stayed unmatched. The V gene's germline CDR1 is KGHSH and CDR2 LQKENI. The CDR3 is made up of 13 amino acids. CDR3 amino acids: CASSGDRDQPQHF. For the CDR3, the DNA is TGTGCCAGCTCAGGGGACAGGGACCAGCCCCAGCATTTT.

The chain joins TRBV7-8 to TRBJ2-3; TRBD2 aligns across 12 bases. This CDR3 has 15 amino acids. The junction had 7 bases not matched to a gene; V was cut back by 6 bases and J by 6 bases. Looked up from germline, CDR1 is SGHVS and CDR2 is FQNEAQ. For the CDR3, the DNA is TGTGCCAGCAGACCTAGCGGGGGGGCTGGGGATACGCAGTATTTT. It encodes CASRPSGGAGDTQYF.

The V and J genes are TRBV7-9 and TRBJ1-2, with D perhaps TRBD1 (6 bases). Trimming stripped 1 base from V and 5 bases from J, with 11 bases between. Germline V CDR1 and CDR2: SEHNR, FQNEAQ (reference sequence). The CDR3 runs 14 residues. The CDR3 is CASSLGPGTYGYTF. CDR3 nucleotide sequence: TGTGCCAGCAGCTTAGGACCAGGGACATATGGCTACACCTTC.

DNA for the CDR3: TGTGCCAGCAGCAATACAGCGGGAGGTGGGTACGAGCAGTACTTC. Translated, it gives CASSNTAGGGYEQYF. This chain joins TRBV6-6 and TRBJ2-7; 9 positions match TRBD2. The CDR3 has 15 residues. Germline CDR1 MNHNY, CDR2 SVGAGI (reference sequence). After removal of 6 bases from V and 4 bases from J, the junction contained 10 bases not matched to a gene.

DNA of the CDR3: TGTGCCAGCAGGCCCTCGGGGAGTCACGGGGAGCTGTTTTTT. Its translation: CASRPSGSHGELFF. This rearrangement joins TRBV28 to TRBJ2-2, with D possibly TRBD2 on 5 matching bases. This CDR3 is 14 amino acids long. Germline-derived CDR1 and CDR2 are MDHEN and SYDVKM. Trimming took 6 bases from V and 7 from J, leaving 15 bases between them. Looking up the rest from reference TRBV28 and TRBJ2-2 gives the full variable domain: DVKVTQSSRYLVKRTGEKVFLECVQDMDHENMFWYRQDPGLGLRLIYFSYDVKMKEKGDIPEGYSVSREKKERFSLILESASTNQTSMYLCASRPSGSHGELFFGEGSRLTVL.

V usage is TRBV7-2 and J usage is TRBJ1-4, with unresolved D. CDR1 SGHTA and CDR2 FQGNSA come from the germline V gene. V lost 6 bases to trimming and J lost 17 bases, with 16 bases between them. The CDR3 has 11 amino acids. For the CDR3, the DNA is TGTGCCAGCAGGTCTCGGAGGAAGGTTTTTTTT. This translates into CASRSRRKVFF.

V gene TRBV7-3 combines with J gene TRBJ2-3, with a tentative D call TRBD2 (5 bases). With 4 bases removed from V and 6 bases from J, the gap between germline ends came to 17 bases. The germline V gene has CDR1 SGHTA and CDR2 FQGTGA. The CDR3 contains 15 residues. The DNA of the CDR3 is TGTGCCAGCAGCTCTACCGGGGTAGGAGCGGATACGCAGTATTTT. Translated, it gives CASSSTGVGADTQYF.

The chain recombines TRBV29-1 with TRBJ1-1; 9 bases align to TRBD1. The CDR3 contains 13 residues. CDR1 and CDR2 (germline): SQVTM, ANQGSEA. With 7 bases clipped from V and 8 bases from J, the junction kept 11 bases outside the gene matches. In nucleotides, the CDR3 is TGCAGCGCCTTTCGACAGGGGGGGTTGGAAGCTTTCTTT. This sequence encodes CSAFRQGGLEAFF.

DNA for the CDR3: TGTGCCAGCAGCTCCGACAGGGTTGACTTCCAAGAGACCCAGTACTTC. This sequence encodes CASSSDRVDFQETQYF. The rearrangement links TRBV5-6 to TRBJ2-5, with 7 positions matching TRBD1. J was trimmed by 1 base and V by 3 bases; bases with no gene match: 9. Germline V gives CDR1 SGHDT, CDR2 YYEEEE. This CDR3 has 16 amino acids.

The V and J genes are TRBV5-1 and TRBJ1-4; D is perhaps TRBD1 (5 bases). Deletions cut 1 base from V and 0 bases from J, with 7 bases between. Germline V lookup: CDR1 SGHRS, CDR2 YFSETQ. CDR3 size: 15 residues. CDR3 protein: CASSLWGATNEKLFF. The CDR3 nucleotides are TGCGCCAGCAGCTTGTGGGGGGCAACTAATGAAAAACTGTTTTTT.

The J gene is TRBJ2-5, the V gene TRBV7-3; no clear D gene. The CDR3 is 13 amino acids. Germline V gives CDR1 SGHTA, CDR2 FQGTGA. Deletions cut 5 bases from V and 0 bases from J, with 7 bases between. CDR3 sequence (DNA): TGTGCCAGCAGCCAGACGTACCAAGAGACCCAGTACTTC. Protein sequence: CASSQTYQETQYF.

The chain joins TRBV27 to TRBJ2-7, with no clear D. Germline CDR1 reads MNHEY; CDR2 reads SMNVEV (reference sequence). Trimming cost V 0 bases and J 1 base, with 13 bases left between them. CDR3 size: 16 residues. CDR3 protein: CASSLSLYSLSYEQYF. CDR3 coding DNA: TGTGCCAGCAGTTTATCTCTTTACTCCCTATCCTACGAGCAGTACTTC.

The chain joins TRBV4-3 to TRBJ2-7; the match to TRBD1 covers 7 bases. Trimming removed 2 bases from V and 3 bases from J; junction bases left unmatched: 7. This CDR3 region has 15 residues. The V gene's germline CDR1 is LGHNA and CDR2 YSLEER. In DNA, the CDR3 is TGCGCCAGCAGCCAAAAAAAGGGACAGAACTACGAGCAGTACTTC. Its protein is CASSQKKGQNYEQYF.

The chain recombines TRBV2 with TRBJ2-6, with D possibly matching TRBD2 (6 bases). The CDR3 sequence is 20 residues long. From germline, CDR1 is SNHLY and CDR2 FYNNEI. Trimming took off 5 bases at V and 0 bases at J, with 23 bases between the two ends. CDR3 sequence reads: CASSSRGREVHRSGANVLTF. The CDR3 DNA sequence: TGTGCCAGCAGTTCGAGAGGCAGGGAGGTTCATCGCTCTGGGGCCAACGTCCTGACTTTC.

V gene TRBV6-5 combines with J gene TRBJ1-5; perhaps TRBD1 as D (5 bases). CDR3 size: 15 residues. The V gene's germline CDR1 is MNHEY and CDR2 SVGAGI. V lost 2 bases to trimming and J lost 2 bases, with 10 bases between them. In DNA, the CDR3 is TGTGCCAGCAGTTACAGTCCGGGGGGCAATCAGCCCCAGCATTTT. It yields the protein CASSYSPGGNQPQHF.

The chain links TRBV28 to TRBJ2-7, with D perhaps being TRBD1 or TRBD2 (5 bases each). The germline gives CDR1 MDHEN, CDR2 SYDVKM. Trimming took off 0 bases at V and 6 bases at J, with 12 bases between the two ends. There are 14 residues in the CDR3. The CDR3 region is CASSLWGESREQYF. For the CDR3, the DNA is TGTGCCAGCAGTTTATGGGGGGAGTCTCGCGAGCAGTACTTC.

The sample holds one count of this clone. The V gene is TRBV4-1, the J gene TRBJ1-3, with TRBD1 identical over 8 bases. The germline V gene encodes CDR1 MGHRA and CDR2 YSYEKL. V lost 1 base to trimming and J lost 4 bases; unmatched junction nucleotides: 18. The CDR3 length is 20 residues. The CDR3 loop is CASSQVIVGQGLSGGNTIYF. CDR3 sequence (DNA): TGCGCCAGCAGCCAAGTAATCGTCGGACAGGGCCTAAGCGGGGGAAACACCATATATTTT.

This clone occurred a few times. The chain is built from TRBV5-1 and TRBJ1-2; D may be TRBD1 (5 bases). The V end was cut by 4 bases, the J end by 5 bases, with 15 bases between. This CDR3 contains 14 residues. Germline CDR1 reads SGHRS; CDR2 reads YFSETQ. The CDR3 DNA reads TGCGCCAGCAGCCGAACAGGCTCGGGATATGGCTACACCTTC. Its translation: CASSRTGSGYGYTF.

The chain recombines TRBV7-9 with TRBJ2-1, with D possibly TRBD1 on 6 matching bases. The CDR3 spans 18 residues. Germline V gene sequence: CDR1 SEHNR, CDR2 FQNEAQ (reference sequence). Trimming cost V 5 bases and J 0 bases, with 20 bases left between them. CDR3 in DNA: TGTGCCAGCAGCCTAGTCCCCCGACAGGCCATCTCCTACAATGAGCAGTTCTTC. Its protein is CASSLVPRQAISYNEQFF.

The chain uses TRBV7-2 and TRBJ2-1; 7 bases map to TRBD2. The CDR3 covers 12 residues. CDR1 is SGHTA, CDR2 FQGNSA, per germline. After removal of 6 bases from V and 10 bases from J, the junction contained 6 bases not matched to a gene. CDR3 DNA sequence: TGTGCCAGCAGGTGGACTAGTCGGGAGCAGTTCTTC. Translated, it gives CASRWTSREQFF. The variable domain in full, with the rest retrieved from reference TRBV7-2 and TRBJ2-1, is GAGVSQSPSNKVTEKGKDVELRCDPISGHTALYWYRQSLGQGLEFLIYFQGNSAPDKSGLPSDRFSAERTGGSVSTLTIQRTQQEDSAVYLCASRWTSREQFFGPGTRLTVL.

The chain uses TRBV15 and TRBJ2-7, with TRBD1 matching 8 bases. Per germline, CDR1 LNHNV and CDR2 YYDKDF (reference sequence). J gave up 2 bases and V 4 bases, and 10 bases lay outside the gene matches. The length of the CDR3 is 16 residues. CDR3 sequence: CATSTPGQAFTYEQYF. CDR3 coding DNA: TGTGCCACCAGCACCCCGGGACAGGCGTTTACCTACGAGCAGTACTTC.

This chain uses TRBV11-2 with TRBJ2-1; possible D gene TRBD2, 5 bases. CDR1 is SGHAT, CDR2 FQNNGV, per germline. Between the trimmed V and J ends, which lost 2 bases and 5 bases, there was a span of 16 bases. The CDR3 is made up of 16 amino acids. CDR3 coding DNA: TGTGCCAGCAGCTTATTCCCGGGCGGGCCCGACAATGAGCAGTTCTTC. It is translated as CASSLFPGGPDNEQFF.